This paragraph reports one T cell receptor beta chain. This clone was seen just once. It has no known antigen specificity. It has no much larger one-base neighbor in the sample; base qualities were not kept. The ViraFEST assay stimulated PBMC with viral peptide pools and then used TCR sequencing to identify antigen-specific CD4+ T cell clonotypes by expansion. After around eleven days of culture, CD4+ T cells were isolated with the EasySep CD4+ T cell isolation kit. PCR-confirmed SARS-CoV-2 infection had occurred in convalescent patients between March and December 2020, before the Alpha, Beta and Delta variants emerged in the United States. Some 2 million PBMC per well were cultured in IMDM with 5% human AB serum, 8.5 to 10 IU/ml IL-2 and gentamicin, plus 10 ug/ml peptides. On days 3 and 7, half of the culture medium was replaced with fresh IL-2-containing medium. Unless otherwise noted, each peptide stimulation condition was cultured in triplicate wells. Using Ficoll-Paque Plus gradient centrifugation, PBMC were separated from whole blood and then either used fresh or cryopreserved at -140C. Genomic DNA was extracted from cultured CD4+ T cells with the QIAamp micro DNA kit.

This entry is derived from a study of vaccination effects on CD4 cells after COVID-19 (dated by TCRdb to 2022 to 2024). In terms of the full investigation: Two doses of either the BNT162b2 or the mRNA-1273 mRNA SARS-CoV-2 vaccine were administered to participants. Pre-vaccine samples were drawn from two convalescent patients 16 days and one week before the first dose, at 142 and 148 days after COVID-19 diagnosis. SARS-CoV-2 spike-specific CD4+ TCR repertoires were compared before and after mRNA vaccination in COVID-19 convalescent patients and in infection-naive vaccine recipients. Altogether, approximately 10 COVID-19 convalescent patients and a few SARS-CoV-2-naive healthy vaccine recipients made up the full study. Cultures from other donors in the study were sequenced with the Oncomine TCR Beta short-read assay on an Illumina iSeq 100. The investigation overall reported the following: For convalescent patients, new clones induced by the vaccine made up most of the post-vaccine spike-reactive repertoire, and these new clones were largely distinct from the clones induced by infection. At late post-vaccination timepoints, both infection-induced and vaccine-induced clones showed marked clonal contraction, consistent with waning T cell responses. The study was limited by a small number of convalescent patients and lacked early post-infection timepoints.

The library was obtained by the immunoSEQ multiplex PCR assay. DNA from the cultured, isolated CD4+ T cells was subjected to TCR beta CDR3 sequencing. On the study's bioinformatics: Non-productive TCR sequences were removed, reads were trimmed to the CDR3 region, and CDR3s of at least 7 amino acids were retained. The MANAFEST web app was used to pick out antigen-specific clonotypes by comparing their expansion in peptide wells with that in reference cultures. To count as positive, a clone had to show expansion at FDR<0.05 compared with the reference and with all other wells, an odds ratio above 5, and a frequency above 0.1% in two replicate wells. Clonotypes significantly expanded in SARS-CoV-2 spike wells and in at least one common cold coronavirus spike condition were defined as cross-reactive. Levenshtein distance calculated with the stringdist R package was used to assess CDR3 similarity, and unrooted trees were constructed with ape in R 3.6.1. This immuneACCESS table, as held by TCRdb, lists in-frame sequences with V and J called but not all clones. Of the missing ones, under half trace to an unresolved V gene in checked studies; the others have no known cause. Clone size and the V and J calls come from that table; the DNA yielded D and trimming. For this sample the table gives around 46,000 clones, of which approximately 81% were detected only once. Less than 30% of the sample is held by the ten biggest clonotypes.

From the germline V gene, CDR1 is SGHAT and CDR2 is FQNNGV. Including cysteine and phenylalanine, the CDR3 has 13 amino acids. Of the read, only the CDR3 DNA is kept; its 39 bases are in frame from base 1. V is pared back by 1 base and J by 3 bases, with 5 bases lying between the germline termini. The sequence links TRBV11-2 to TRBJ2-3; a confident D gene designation cannot be given. Sample: CD4+ T cells from PBMCs cultured with a peptide pool, taken before COVID-19 vaccination. The TCR sequence derives from a human donor who had a prior SARS-CoV-2 infection. The DNA reads TGTGCCAGCAGCTTAGGGATAACAGATACGCAGTATTTT. It translates to CASSLGITDTQYF.